This TCR beta chain originates from a study of blood T cells in healthy people across ages. The study, taken as a whole, reports: Any conclusive comparison of naive versus antigen-experienced cells was prevented by using unsorted PBMCs.

Caucasian, healthy and from Russia, the donors were aged between about 6 and 90. Germline-derived CDR1 and CDR2 are DFQATT and SNEGSKA (reference sequence). V was clipped by 3 bases and J by 0 bases; unmatched bases: 9. This CDR3 is 16 amino acids long. Turning to this clonotype: The antigen remains undetermined.

A second PCR, run for about 7 to 11 cycles, used a sample-barcoded 5' primer plus a J-beta primer mix. Each cDNA molecule was tagged by a template-switch adaptor that had 12 random nucleotides. A single record per CDR3 protein comes from TCRdb applying MiXCR to the 5' RACE reads. The table records approximately 800,000 distinct CDR3 sequences, roughly 60% of them present only once. Sequencing was performed on blood. The rearrangement uses TRBV20-1 and TRBJ2-7; 9 bases are a match to TRBD2. The TCR was taken from a man aged 25-45 years in good health. The CDR3 nucleotides are TGCAGTGCTAGGTCCTATCTAGCGGGGAGCTCCTACGAGCAGTACTTC. Amino acid sequence: CSARSYLAGSSYEQYF.